This T cell receptor beta chain appears in the sequencing data of a study of memory CD4+ T cells and cytomegalovirus serostatus. Study at large: This sample comes from healthy Belgian adults, eight or nine CMV seropositive, approximately 23 seronegative. Findings of the study overall: Median bootstrapped AUC for CMV status was around 0.95 originally, 0.75 to 0.91 US-trained.

Profiled with immunoSEQ multiplex PCR; TCRdb holds only in-frame clones, not every one. The data contain about 82,000 clones, roughly 80% of them singletons. Single viable CD3+CD4+CD8-CD45RO+ cells were sorted as the memory CD4+ T cells. As concerns this clone: Its specificity is not known.

The sample comprised memory CD4+ T cells from blood. The sequence came from an adult in good health and CMV-seronegative.

The CDR3 protein is CASSIPRRLGNQPQHF. DNA for the CDR3: TGTGCCAGTAGTATTCCCAGGAGGCTGGGCAATCAGCCCCAGCATTTT. This chain links TRBV19 with TRBJ1-5; D unresolved. From germline, CDR1 is LNHDA and CDR2 SQIVND (reference sequence). Deletions cut 3 bases from V and 2 bases from J, with 14 bases between. The CDR3 loop spans 16 amino acids.